This T cell receptor beta chain was identified in a study of identical twins. Study outcomes and limitations: High-abundance cord blood beta clonotypes had fewer insertions; memory repertoires showed none. Out-of-frame alpha sequences that twins shared showed excess low generation probability.

TCRdb processed the 5' RACE reads anew with MiXCR; each CDR3 protein has one entry. The repertoire holds about 240,000 distinct CDR3 sequences, with more than 9.5% as singletons. This clonotype turned up a few times. What it binds is not known. V trimming: 1 base; J trimming: 3 bases; junction bases outside the gene matches: 9. The V gene's germline CDR1 is DFQATT and CDR2 SNEGSKA (reference sequence). The CDR3 spans 17 residues. This same sample was also taken into another study, of yellow fever vaccine responses in identical twins.

The V call is TRBV20-1, the J call TRBJ2-1, with 10 bases that match TRBD2. The specimen sequenced was memory (CD45RO+) T cells sorted from blood. The TCR sequence derives from a woman younger than 30 in good health. Here the CDR3 DNA reads TGCAGTGCTAGAGTGGCCAGCGGGGGGGCTCACTACAATGAGCAGTTCTTC. This encodes CSARVASGGAHYNEQFF.